This entry is about one T cell receptor (beta chain). No antigen is known for it. This entry comes from a study of beta chain features in type 1 diabetes. General study results and limits: Although PCR might favor shorter templates, it would do so equally in patients and controls. Type 1 diabetes patients showed a moderate but significant shortening of TCRB CDR3s in all four CD4+ subsets. Any HLA effect on TCRB rearrangement was left unresolved by small sub-analyses.

Using CD45RO/CCR7/CD25/CD127/CD95/CD27, CD4+ naive, central memory, regulatory and stem cell-like memory cells were sorted. Expressed TCRB transcripts were sequenced after all isolated RNA was converted to cDNA. Libraries were prepared by immunoSEQ multiplex PCR; TCRdb keeps only in-frame clonotypes and omits some of them. The sample carries fewer than 350,000 clones, about 20% recorded once. This CDR3 has 16 amino acids. Trimming pared 2 bases from V and 1 base from J, leaving 15 bases between. The gene calls are TRBV23-1 and TRBJ2-7; maybe TRBD1 (5 bases). TRBV23-1 counts as an open reading frame of uncertain function. This TCR was sampled from a woman under 30 in good health. Material: naive CD4+ T cells from blood. The CDR3 reads CASSQGKKTGSYEQYF. The DNA of the CDR3 is TGCGCCAGCAGTCAAGGAAAAAAAACAGGATCCTACGAGCAGTACTTC.